A single sample gave rise to the 9 T cell receptor beta chains below, sequenced in a study of response to subunit inactivated influenza vaccine. TCRdb re-called the RT-PCR reads through MiXCR, storing one row per CDR3 protein. The data hold around 190,000 distinct CDR3 sequences, with 14% observed a single time. The input for sequencing was CD8+ T cells sorted from PBMCs, taken 4 to 6 days after vaccination. These receptors were obtained from a man aged 50 or older who received an inactivated influenza vaccine.

This chain links TRBV6-5 with TRBJ2-7; the match to TRBD1 covers 7 bases. V gave up 6 bases and J gave up 4 bases; unmatched junction bases: 9. The length of the CDR3 is 14 residues. CDR1 is MNHEY and CDR2 is SVGAGI in the germline V gene. CDR3 region: CASSYDRAQYEQYF. CDR3 sequence (DNA): TGTGCCAGCAGCTACGACAGGGCTCAGTACGAGCAGTACTTC.

The V and J genes are TRBV4-3 and TRBJ1-2; 7 nucleotides align to TRBD1. V shed 0 bases and J 5 bases; nucleotides not matched to a gene: 6. The CDR3 is 15 amino acids. Germline V gene data show CDR1 as LGHNA and CDR2 as YSLEER. Here the CDR3 DNA reads TGCGCCAGCAGCCAAGACACAGGGGACTCGTATGGCTACACCTTC. Protein: CASSQDTGDSYGYTF.

A few counts support this clonotype. This chain connects TRBV14 to TRBJ2-1; the D gene is possibly TRBD1 (6 bases). The germline V gene has CDR1 SGHDN and CDR2 FVKESK. This CDR3 is 15 amino acids long. V lost 4 bases and J lost 0, with 10 bases in between. CDR3 nucleotides: TGTGCCAGCAGCCCCTACAGGGTCTCCTACAATGAGCAGTTCTTC. Translated: CASSPYRVSYNEQFF.

This clonotype was recorded a few times. The chain couples TRBV29-1 to TRBJ1-2; no clear D. The CDR3 consists of 13 residues. Germline V lookup: CDR1 SQVTM, CDR2 ANQGSEA. Trimming removed 6 bases from V and 4 bases from J, with 15 bases in between. As DNA, the CDR3 is TGCAGCGTCCGACTTAGGGAAGGCTATGGCTACACCTTC. Translating it yields CSVRLREGYGYTF.

V gene TRBV9 combines with J gene TRBJ1-5; tentative D call: TRBD1 (6 bases). V lost 0 bases and J lost 4, with 11 bases in between. Germline-derived CDR1 and CDR2 are SGDLS and YYNGEE. The CDR3 runs to 15 residues. The CDR3 coding sequence is TGTGCCAGCAGCGTAGGGGGGGCTGGAAATCAGCCCCAGCATTTT. It specifies CASSVGGAGNQPQHF.

The chain joins TRBV6-2 or TRBV6-3 to TRBJ2-2; D remains ambiguous. V gave up 4 bases and J gave up 5 bases, with 11 bases separating them. This CDR3 spans 14 amino acids. In germline, CDR1 is MNHEY, CDR2 SVGEGT. The CDR3 coding sequence is TGTGCCAGCAGTTCGGCCCTCAGGACCGGGGAGCTGTTTTTT. This codes for CASSSALRTGELFF.

This chain uses TRBV7-6 with TRBJ2-2; TRBD2 is a possible D gene (5 bases). V dropped 3 bases and J dropped 7 bases, with 9 bases sitting between them. CDR1 is SGHVS and CDR2 is FNYEAQ in the germline V gene. This CDR3 has 13 amino acids. The CDR3 is CASSLPGFGELFF. For the CDR3, the DNA is TGTGCCAGCAGCTTGCCGGGGTTCGGGGAGCTGTTTTTT.

The table lists this clonotype with a few counts. This chain links TRBV5-1 with TRBJ2-3; no firm D call. V was pared by 0 bases and J by 0 bases, with 8 bases between. This CDR3 has 15 residues. The germline gives CDR1 SGHRS, CDR2 YFSETQ. The DNA for the CDR3 is TGCGCCAGCAGCTTGGAAGGGTTTAGCACAGATACGCAGTATTTT. Amino acids: CASSLEGFSTDTQYF. Variable domain in full (rest from reference TRBV5-1 and TRBJ2-3): KAGVTQTPRYLIKTRGQQVTLSCSPISGHRSVSWYQQTPGQGLQFLFEYFSETQRNKGNFPGRFSGRQFSNSRSEMNVSTLELGDSALYLCASSLEGFSTDTQYFGPGTRLTVL.

The chain employs TRBV27 and TRBJ2-7; 10 bases match TRBD1. Looked up from germline, CDR1 is MNHEY and CDR2 is SMNVEV (reference sequence). V lost 5 bases and J lost 3; bases outside the gene matches: 7. The CDR3 runs to 15 residues. CDR3: CASSIRQGANYEQYF. The CDR3 coding sequence is TGTGCCAGCAGTATAAGACAGGGGGCAAACTACGAGCAGTACTTC.